Shown below are 12 T cell receptor beta chains from a single sample sequenced in a study of beta chain features in type 1 diabetes. Findings and caveats of the study: For Type 1 diabetes patients, all four CD4+ subsets carried TCRB CDR3s that were moderately but significantly shorter.

The sequenced template was cDNA made from the entire isolated RNA. Generated by immunoSEQ multiplex PCR, the TCRdb table keeps only in-frame clones and is missing some. The data contain 130,000 or so clones, 16% of them singletons. These TCRs' antigens remain unknown. Material for sequencing was central memory CD4+ T cells from blood. These receptor sequences come from a man younger than 40 with type 1 diabetes.

This clone was counted many times. This chain connects TRBV5-1 to TRBJ2-3; D is undetermined. CDR1 and CDR2 from the germline V gene are SGHRS and YFSETQ. CDR3 size: 14 residues. Trimming took 0 bases from V and 2 from J, leaving 7 bases between them. DNA for the CDR3: TGCGCCAGCAGCTTGGGCGGCTACACAGATACGCAGTATTTT. Protein: CASSLGGYTDTQYF.

This clone was recorded a few times. The J gene is TRBJ2-3, the V gene TRBV7-2; 9 nucleotides agree with TRBD2. CDR3 size: 17 residues. Germline V CDR1 and CDR2: SGHTA, FQGNSA. V gave up 5 bases and J gave up 1 base; unmatched junction bases: 10. CDR3 residues: CASSRSGRGGGTDTQYF. CDR3 DNA: TGTGCCAGCAGCCGCTCGGGGCGCGGGGGGGGCACAGATACGCAGTATTTT.

This clone was detected only a few times. CDR3 sequence: CASRRQLTNQPQHF. CDR3 DNA sequence: TGTGCCAGCAGGAGACAGTTGACCAATCAGCCCCAGCATTTT. The chain uses TRBV6-5 and TRBJ1-5; tentative D call: TRBD1 (5 bases). The CDR3 has 14 amino acids. Deletions cut 6 bases from V and 3 bases from J, with 12 bases between. CDR1 and CDR2 from the germline V gene are MNHEY and SVGAGI.

This sequence joins TRBV15 and TRBJ2-3; TRBD1 is a possible D gene (5 bases). Germline V lookup: CDR1 LNHNV, CDR2 YYDKDF (reference sequence). V was cut by 5 bases and J by 2 bases, with 8 bases left in between. The CDR3 spans 13 residues. For the CDR3, the DNA is TGTGCCACCAGCGTGGGGCCCACAGATACGCAGTATTTT. Its protein product is CATSVGPTDTQYF.

This rearrangement joins TRBV28 to TRBJ2-7, with 8 bases identical to TRBD1. The germline V gene has CDR1 MDHEN and CDR2 SYDVKM. CDR3 length: 14 residues. V was clipped by 9 bases and J by 3 bases; unmatched bases: 10. CDR3 nucleotides: TGTGCCAGTAGGCCGGGACAGGCAGACTACGAGCAGTACTTC. Translation: CASRPGQADYEQYF.

DNA of the CDR3: TGCAGCGTTGGAGGAGGCAGGGGCGGTGAAAAACTGTTTTTT. This gives the protein CSVGGGRGGEKLFF. The chain carries TRBV29-1 and TRBJ1-4, with D maybe TRBD1 (6 bases). The CDR3 runs to 14 residues. Germline V CDR1 and CDR2: SQVTM, ANQGSEA. V was shortened by 4 bases and J by 7 bases, with 16 bases between the two germline ends.

This clone has a count of ten or more. V and J are TRBV27 and TRBJ2-7, with TRBD2 as a possible D gene (5 bases). The CDR3 has 15 residues. From germline, CDR1 is MNHEY and CDR2 SMNVEV (reference sequence). The V end lost 0 bases, the J end lost 6 bases, and 15 bases lay between the germline ends. CDR3 DNA: TGTGCCAGCAGTTTATCCGGGATGACGTACCGCGAGCAGTACTTC. Protein product: CASSLSGMTYREQYF.

The sample holds a few counts of this clone. Other nucleotide sequences from this sample produce the same CDR3. V is TRBV6-5 and J is TRBJ1-2, with TRBD1 matching 7 bases. The CDR3 is made up of 13 amino acids. J lost 4 bases, V lost 6 bases, and 5 bases had no gene match. From germline, CDR1 is MNHEY and CDR2 SVGAGI. CDR3 in amino acids: CASRDGTVYGYTF. The CDR3 nucleotides are TGTGCCAGCAGGGACGGGACAGTCTATGGCTACACCTTC.

The chain combines TRBV10-3 with TRBJ1-1; no definite D call. The V end lost 6 bases, the J end lost 0 bases, and 8 bases lay between the germline ends. The CDR3 loop spans 13 amino acids. The germline CDR1 and CDR2 sequences are ENHRY and SYGVKD. The CDR3: CAISGLMNTEAFF. The CDR3 coding sequence is TGTGCCATCAGCGGACTTATGAACACTGAAGCTTTCTTT.

CDR3 nucleotides: TGCGCCAGCAGCCTGACTAGCGGGGGCCGGTACCAAGAGACCCAGTACTTC. This gives the protein CASSLTSGGRYQETQYF. The V gene is TRBV5-1, the J gene TRBJ2-5, with 12 bases fitting TRBD2. The germline V gene encodes CDR1 SGHRS and CDR2 YFSETQ. V was pared by 4 bases and J by 0 bases, with 7 bases of the junction left unmatched. The length of the CDR3 is 17 residues.

The CDR3 sequence is CASAEGGTTKQPQHF. Here the CDR3 DNA reads TGTGCCAGCGCGGAGGGAGGGACTACTAAGCAGCCCCAGCATTTT. The V call is TRBV2, the J call TRBJ1-5; possibly TRBD1 for D (5 bases). CDR1 and CDR2 from the germline V gene are SNHLY and FYNNEI. The CDR3 is 15 amino acids. Trimming took 8 bases from V and 7 from J, leaving 21 bases between them.

This clone was recorded only once. V gene TRBV9 combines with J gene TRBJ1-5, with D possibly TRBD1 on 5 matching bases. This CDR3 contains 15 residues. V lost 5 bases, J lost 1 base, and 13 bases lay in between. The germline V gene encodes CDR1 SGDLS and CDR2 YYNGEE. The CDR3 nucleotides are TGTGCCAGCAGTGACGCGGGGGACAGCAATCAGCCCCAGCATTTT. Protein sequence: CASSDAGDSNQPQHF.